The rows below give T cell receptor beta chains drawn from one sample of a study of blood T cell repertoires in COVID-19. Produced via immunoSEQ multiplex PCR; TCRdb's table is partial and in-frame only. The sample includes fewer than 200,000 clones, around four fifths seen only once; the top ten take around 8.4%. Source material: peripheral blood. These receptors all stem from a woman aged 80 or older with active or convalescent COVID-19. Each CDR3 is given without its conserved first and last residue.

V gene	J gene	CDR3 protein
TRBV7-8	TRBJ2-6	ASSPHRGRSSGANVLT
TRBV5-1	TRBJ1-1	ASSKFPGIGGENTEAF
TRBV4-3	TRBJ1-2	ASSPLGQGTYGYT
TRBV12-3/TRBV12-4	TRBJ2-1	ASSGVSEQF
TRBV2	TRBJ1-5	ASSRGRWDSNQPQH
TRBV30	TRBJ2-1	AWSANRDEQF
TRBV7-9	TRBJ1-2	ASSPQVGGHDYGYT
TRBV6-5	TRBJ1-2	ASSYGAGQNYGYT
TRBV4-3	TRBJ1-4	ASSHLDREEKLF
TRBV6-6	TRBJ2-5	ASSQNENSLGGETQY
TRBV21-1	TRBJ1-2	ASSTRLNDRGGYGYT
TRBV20-1	TRBJ1-1	SPQAGIEAF
TRBV5-5	TRBJ1-4	ASSFTGGDEKLF
TRBV6-5	TRBJ1-5	ATRQGFVSNQPQH
TRBV19	TRBJ1-4	ASSIGRGEKLF
TRBV6-2/TRBV6-3	TRBJ2-3	ASSYPTSGHLPASTDTQY
TRBV9	TRBJ2-5	ASSVSAGRQETQY
TRBV11-3	TRBJ1-1	ASSFGGTGYMNTEAF
TRBV19	TRBJ1-2	ASSAGGGSSGYT
TRBV10-3	TRBJ2-1	AISDTGTGSYNEQF
TRBV18	TRBJ1-4	ASSRTLRGKTNEKLF
TRBV9	TRBJ2-6	ASSRDRESGANVLT
TRBV21-1	TRBJ1-3	ASSTPEDSGNTIY
TRBV19	TRBJ1-1	ASSPPRQGSKLRTEAF
TRBV12-3/TRBV12-4	TRBJ1-5	ASRGTGLPQH
TRBV2	TRBJ1-1	ASRETGGGGAF
TRBV27	TRBJ1-2	ASSGTVSPKGYT
TRBV30	TRBJ1-1	AWSRMNTEAF
TRBV27	TRBJ1-3	ASGTGLANTIY
TRBV5-1	TRBJ2-2	ASSFSGQGAAGELF
TRBV6-5	TRBJ2-1	ASRMRTGVDEQF
TRBV29-1	TRBJ1-2	SVTGGYGYT
TRBV4-1	TRBJ2-3	ASSQGVSGGAEADTQY
TRBV25-1	TRBJ2-7	ASSVTGTYEQY
TRBV5-1	TRBJ1-5	ASSLAGGGNQPQH
TRBV10-2	TRBJ1-6	ASGAEGALYNSPLH
TRBV9	TRBJ2-3	ASSVDSRVKSDTQY
TRBV2	TRBJ1-1	ASSEAEAF
TRBV19	TRBJ1-2	ASNNSPNYGYT
TRBV7-2	TRBJ2-5	ASSLGPGTGAQTQY
TRBV5-6	TRBJ2-7	ASSLVGGAYEQY
TRBV7-2	TRBJ2-5	ASSLGTQETQY
TRBV10-3	TRBJ1-2	AISEPGGQNYGYT
TRBV18	TRBJ2-5	ASSPPGGLQETQY
TRBV6-2/TRBV6-3	TRBJ1-1	ASSTRGVISNTEAF
TRBV5-4	TRBJ1-1	ASSLERGRNTEAF
TRBV6-2/TRBV6-3	TRBJ2-7	ASSYSISASYEQY
TRBV5-4	TRBJ2-3	ASSLGLAGPPAPDTQY
TRBV3-1/TRBV3-2	TRBJ1-2	ASSLRRGGKTYGYT
TRBV27	TRBJ2-2	ASSPRTAITGELF
TRBV27	TRBJ2-6	ASSILQGSGANVLT